This T cell receptor (beta chain) was documented in a study of beta chain features in type 1 diabetes. Of note for this clone: Its antigen is unknown.

Of the isolated RNA, all was reverse transcribed, and so the sequenced material was expressed TCRB transcripts. This table comes from immunoSEQ multiplex PCR, and its TCRdb copy is limited to in-frame clones, with some not included. The sample has nearly 350,000 clones; around 9.7% are singletons. Looked up from germline, CDR1 is MNHNY and CDR2 is SVGAGI (reference sequence). Losses at the gene ends were 8 bases for V and 0 bases for J; bases not matched to a gene: 3. This CDR3 has 13 residues. Broader study findings: Among all four CD4+ subsets, Type 1 diabetes patients had TCRB CDR3s that were moderately but significantly shorter.

Material: central memory CD4+ T cells from blood. The sequence was collected from a man aged 25 to 40 with type 1 diabetes. The chain has TRBV6-6 and TRBJ1-2, with 7 bases lining up with TRBD1. CDR3 in DNA: TGTGCCAGCCGGGACAGAGCTAACTATGGCTACACCTTC. This encodes CASRDRANYGYTF.